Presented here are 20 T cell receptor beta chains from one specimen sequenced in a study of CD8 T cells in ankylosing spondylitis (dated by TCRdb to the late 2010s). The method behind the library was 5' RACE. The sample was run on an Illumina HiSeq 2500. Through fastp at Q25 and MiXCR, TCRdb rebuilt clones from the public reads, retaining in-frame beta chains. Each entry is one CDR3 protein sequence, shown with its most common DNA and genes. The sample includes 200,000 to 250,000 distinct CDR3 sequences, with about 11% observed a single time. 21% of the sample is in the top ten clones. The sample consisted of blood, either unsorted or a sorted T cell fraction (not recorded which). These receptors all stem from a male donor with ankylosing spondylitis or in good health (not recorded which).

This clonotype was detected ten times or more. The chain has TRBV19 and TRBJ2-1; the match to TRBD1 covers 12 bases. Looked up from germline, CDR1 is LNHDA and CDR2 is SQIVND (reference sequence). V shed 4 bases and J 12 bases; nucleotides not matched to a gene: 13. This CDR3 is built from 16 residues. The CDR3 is CASSTSPGQGAEGQFF. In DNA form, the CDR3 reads TGTGCCAGTAGTACGAGTCCGGGACAGGGGGCTGAGGGGCAGTTCTTC.

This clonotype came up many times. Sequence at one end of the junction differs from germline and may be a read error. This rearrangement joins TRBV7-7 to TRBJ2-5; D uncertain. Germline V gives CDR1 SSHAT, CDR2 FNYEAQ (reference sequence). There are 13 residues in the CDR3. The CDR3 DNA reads TGTGCTAGCAGTTTCGCGGCTCAAGAGACCCAGTACTTC. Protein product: CASSFAAQETQYF.

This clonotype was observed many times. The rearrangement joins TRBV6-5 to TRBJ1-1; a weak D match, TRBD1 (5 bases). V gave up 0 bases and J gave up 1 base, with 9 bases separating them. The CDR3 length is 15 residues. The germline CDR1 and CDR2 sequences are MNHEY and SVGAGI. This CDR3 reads CASSYSPTENTEAFF. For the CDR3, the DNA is TGTGCCAGCAGTTACTCCCCGACAGAGAACACTGAAGCTTTCTTT.

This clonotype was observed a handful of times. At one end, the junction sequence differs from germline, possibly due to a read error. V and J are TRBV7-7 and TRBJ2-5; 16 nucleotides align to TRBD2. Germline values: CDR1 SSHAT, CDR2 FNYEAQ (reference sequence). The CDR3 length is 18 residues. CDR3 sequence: CASSSGTSGGAAKVTQYF. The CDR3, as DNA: TGTGCTAGCAGCTCCGGGACTAGCGGGGGGGCCGCTAAGGTGACCCAGTACTTC.

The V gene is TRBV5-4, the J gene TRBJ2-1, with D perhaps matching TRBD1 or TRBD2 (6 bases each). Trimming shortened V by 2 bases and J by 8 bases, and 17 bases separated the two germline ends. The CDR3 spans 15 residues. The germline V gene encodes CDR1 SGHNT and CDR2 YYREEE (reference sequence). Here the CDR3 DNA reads TGTGCCAGCAGCTTCCCCGGGGGCGGGTGGGATGAGCAGTTCTTC. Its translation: CASSFPGGGWDEQFF.

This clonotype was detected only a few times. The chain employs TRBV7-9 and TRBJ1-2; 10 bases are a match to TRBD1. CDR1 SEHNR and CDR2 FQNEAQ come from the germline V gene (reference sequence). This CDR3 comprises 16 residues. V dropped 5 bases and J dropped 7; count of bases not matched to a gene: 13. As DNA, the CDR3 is TGTGCCAGCAGCACCGGACAGGGGGTTATTTCGCGTGGCTACACCTTC. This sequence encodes CASSTGQGVISRGYTF.

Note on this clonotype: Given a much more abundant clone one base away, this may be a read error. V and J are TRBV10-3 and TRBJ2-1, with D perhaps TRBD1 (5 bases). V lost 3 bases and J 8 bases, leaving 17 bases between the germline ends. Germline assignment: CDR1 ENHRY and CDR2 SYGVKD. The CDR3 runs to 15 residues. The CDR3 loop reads CAISDGAGDHYEQFF. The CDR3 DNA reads TGTGCCATCAGTGATGGGGCCGGCGACCACTATGAGCAGTTCTTC.

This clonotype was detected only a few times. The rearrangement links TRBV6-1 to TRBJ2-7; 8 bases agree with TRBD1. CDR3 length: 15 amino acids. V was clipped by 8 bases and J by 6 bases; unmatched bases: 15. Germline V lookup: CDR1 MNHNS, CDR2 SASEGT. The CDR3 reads CASRTSTGGWGEQYF. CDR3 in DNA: TGTGCCAGCCGAACCTCAACAGGGGGATGGGGCGAGCAGTACTTC.

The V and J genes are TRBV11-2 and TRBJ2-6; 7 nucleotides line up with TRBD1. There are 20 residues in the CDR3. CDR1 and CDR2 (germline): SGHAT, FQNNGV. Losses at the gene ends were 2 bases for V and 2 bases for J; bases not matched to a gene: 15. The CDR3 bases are TGTGCCAGCAGCTTAAAGACAGGGACCACCAAGGAGGCTGGGGCCAACGTCCTGACTTTC. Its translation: CASSLKTGTTKEAGANVLTF.

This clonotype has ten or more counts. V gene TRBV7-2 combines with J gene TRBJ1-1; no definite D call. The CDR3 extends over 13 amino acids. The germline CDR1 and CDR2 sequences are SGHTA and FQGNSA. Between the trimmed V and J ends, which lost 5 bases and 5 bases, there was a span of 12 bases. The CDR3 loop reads CASSVRRETEAFF. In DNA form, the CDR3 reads TGTGCCAGCAGCGTTAGGAGGGAGACTGAAGCTTTCTTT.

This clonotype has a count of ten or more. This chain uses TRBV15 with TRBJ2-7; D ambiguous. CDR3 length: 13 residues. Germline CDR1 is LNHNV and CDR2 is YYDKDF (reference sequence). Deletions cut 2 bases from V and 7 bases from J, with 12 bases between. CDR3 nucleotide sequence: TGTGCCACCAGCAGACAGACAAAGGCTGAGCAGTACTTC. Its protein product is CATSRQTKAEQYF.

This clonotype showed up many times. The CDR3 loop reads CASSFTQDTQYF. In nucleotides, the CDR3 is TGTGCCAGCAGCTTCACTCAAGATACGCAGTATTTT. This rearrangement joins TRBV7-6 to TRBJ2-3; D is unclear. V was trimmed by 3 bases and J by 5 bases, leaving 6 bases between them. The CDR3 spans 12 residues. Germline values: CDR1 SGHVS, CDR2 FNYEAQ.

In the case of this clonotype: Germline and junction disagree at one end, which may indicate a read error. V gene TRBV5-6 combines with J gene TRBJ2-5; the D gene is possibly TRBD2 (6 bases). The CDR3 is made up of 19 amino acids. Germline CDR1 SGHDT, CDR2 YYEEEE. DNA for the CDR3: TGTGCCAGCAGCTTGGTTCAGTGTCATGCGGGGCGGGGCCAAGAGACCCACTACTTC. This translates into CASSLVQCHAGRGQETHYF.

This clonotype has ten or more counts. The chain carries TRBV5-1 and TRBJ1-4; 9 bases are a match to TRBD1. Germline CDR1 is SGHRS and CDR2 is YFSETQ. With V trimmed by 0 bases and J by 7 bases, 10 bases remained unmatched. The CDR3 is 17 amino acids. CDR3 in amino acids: CASSLDGPGTGSEKLFF. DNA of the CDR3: TGCGCCAGCAGCTTGGATGGTCCCGGGACAGGGAGTGAAAAACTGTTTTTT.

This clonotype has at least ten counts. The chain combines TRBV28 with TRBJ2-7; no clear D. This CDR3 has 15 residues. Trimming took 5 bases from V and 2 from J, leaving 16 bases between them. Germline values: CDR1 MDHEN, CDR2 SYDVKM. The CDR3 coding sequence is TGTGCCAGCAGTAACCCGACGGGCGGAGCCTACGAGCAGTACTTC. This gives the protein CASSNPTGGAYEQYF.

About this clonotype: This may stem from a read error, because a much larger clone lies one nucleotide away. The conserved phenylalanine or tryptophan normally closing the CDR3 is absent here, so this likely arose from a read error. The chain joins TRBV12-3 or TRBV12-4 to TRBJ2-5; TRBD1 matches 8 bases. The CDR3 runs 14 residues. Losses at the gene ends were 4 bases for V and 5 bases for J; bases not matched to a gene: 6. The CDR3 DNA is TGTGCCAGCAGTTCCTCTCAGGGGGCTGAGACCCAGTACCTC. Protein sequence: CASSSSQGAETQYL.

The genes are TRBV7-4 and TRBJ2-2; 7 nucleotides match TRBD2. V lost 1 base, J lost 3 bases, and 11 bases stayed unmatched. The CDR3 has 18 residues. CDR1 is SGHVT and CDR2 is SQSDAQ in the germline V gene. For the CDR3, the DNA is TGTGCCAGCAGCTTAGTTCGTCGCCTAGCGGAAGACACCGGGGAGCTGTTTTTT. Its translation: CASSLVRRLAEDTGELFF.

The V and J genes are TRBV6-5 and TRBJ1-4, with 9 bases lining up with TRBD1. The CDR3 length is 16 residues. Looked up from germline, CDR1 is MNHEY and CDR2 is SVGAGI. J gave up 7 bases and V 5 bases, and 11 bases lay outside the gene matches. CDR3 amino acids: CASSLQPGQGGEKLFF. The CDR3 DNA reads TGTGCCAGCAGTCTACAACCGGGACAGGGCGGTGAAAAACTGTTTTTT.

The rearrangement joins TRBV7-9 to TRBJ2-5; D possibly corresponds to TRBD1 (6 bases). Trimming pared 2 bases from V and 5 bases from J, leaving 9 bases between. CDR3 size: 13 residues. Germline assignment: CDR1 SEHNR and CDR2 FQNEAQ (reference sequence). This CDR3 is CASSLNREETQYF. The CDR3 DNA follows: TGTGCCAGCAGCTTAAACAGGGAGGAGACCCAGTACTTC.

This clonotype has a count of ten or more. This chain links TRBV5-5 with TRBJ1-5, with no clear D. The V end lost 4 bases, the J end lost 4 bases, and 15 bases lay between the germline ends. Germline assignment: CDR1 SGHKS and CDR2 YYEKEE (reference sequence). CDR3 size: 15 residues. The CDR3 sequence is CASSPDSLRNQPQHF. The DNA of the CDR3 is TGTGCCAGCAGCCCGGATAGCCTCCGGAATCAGCCCCAGCATTTT.